The sequence of this T cell receptor (beta chain) was determined in a study of identical twins. The CDR3 extends over 14 amino acids. V was clipped by 4 bases and J by 7 bases; unmatched bases: 6. Via MiXCR, TCRdb re-called the 5' RACE reads, giving one row per CDR3 protein. This sample has approximately 690,000 distinct CDR3 sequences, with 6% to 6.5% found just once. Many counts were recorded for this clonotype. The sample taken for sequencing was naive T cells sorted from blood. The rearrangement joins TRBV12-3 or TRBV12-4 to TRBJ2-2, with 7 bases identical to TRBD1. The TCR sequence derives from a man aged 18 to 30 in good health. In nucleotides, the CDR3 is TGTGCCAGCAGTTACAGGGGTTCAAACGGGGAGCTGTTTTTT. Translating it yields CASSYRGSNGELFF.